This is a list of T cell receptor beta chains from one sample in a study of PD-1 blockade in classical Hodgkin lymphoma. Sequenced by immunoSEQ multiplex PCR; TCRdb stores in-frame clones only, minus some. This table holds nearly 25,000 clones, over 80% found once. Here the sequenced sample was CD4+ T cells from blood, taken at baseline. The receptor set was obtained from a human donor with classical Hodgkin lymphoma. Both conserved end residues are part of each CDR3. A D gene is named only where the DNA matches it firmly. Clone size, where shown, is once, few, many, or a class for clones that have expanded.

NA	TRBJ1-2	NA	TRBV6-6	CASSYWEGGVGGYTF	TGTGCCAGCAGTTATTGGGAGGGTGGTGTAGGTGGCTACACCTTC
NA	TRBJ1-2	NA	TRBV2	CASSESKRTGQGGYTF	TGTGCCAGCAGTGAATCTAAAAGAACAGGGCAAGGTGGCTACACCTTC
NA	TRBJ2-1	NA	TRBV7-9	CASSLGIGSYNEQFF	TGTGCCAGCAGCTTAGGGATCGGGAGTTACAATGAGCAGTTCTTC
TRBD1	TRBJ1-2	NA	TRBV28	CASSSGQHYGYTF	TGTGCCAGCAGTTCGGGACAGCACTATGGCTACACCTTC
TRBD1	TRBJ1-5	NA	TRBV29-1	CSVAGGGGQPQHF	TGCAGCGTTGCGGGAGGGGGCGGCCAGCCCCAGCATTTT
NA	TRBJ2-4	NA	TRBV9	CASSEGSFGKNIQYF	TGTGCCAGCAGCGAAGGGAGTTTTGGCAAAAACATTCAGTACTTC
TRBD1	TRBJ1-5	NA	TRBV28	CATQAPQGAQPQHF	TGTGCCACCCAAGCCCCACAGGGGGCCCAGCCCCAGCATTTT
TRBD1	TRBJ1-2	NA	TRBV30	CAWHRDRVLLSYGYTF	TGTGCCTGGCACCGGGACAGGGTTCTTCTCTCTTATGGCTACACCTTC
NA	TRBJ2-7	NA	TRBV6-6	CASSYSSAGTYEQYF	TGTGCCAGCAGTTACTCGTCCGCGGGAACCTACGAGCAGTACTTC
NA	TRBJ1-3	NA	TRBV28	CASSQDRPGNTIYF	TGTGCCAGCAGTCAGGACAGACCCGGAAACACCATATATTTT
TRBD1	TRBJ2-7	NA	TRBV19	CASAAGDRGRYEQYF	TGTGCCAGCGCTGCTGGGGACAGGGGCCGCTACGAGCAGTACTTC
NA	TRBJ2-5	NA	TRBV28	CASSQAISGTEGGTQYF	TGTGCCAGCAGTCAAGCCATCTCCGGGACGGAAGGGGGGACCCAGTACTTC
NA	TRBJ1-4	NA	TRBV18	CASSGAGAPEKLFF	TGTGCCAGCTCAGGGGCTGGGGCACCAGAAAAACTGTTTTTT
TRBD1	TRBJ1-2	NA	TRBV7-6	CASSPGTGPYTF	TGTGCCAGCAGCCCAGGGACAGGGCCGTACACCTTC
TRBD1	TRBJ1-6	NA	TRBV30	CAWSRDRGRIGRNTSPLHF	TGTGCCTGGAGTCGGGACAGGGGAAGAATTGGTAGAAATACTTCACCCCTCCACTTT
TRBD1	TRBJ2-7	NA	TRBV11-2	CASSLTQGAPYYEQYF	TGTGCCAGCAGCTTAACACAGGGGGCGCCTTACTACGAGCAGTACTTC
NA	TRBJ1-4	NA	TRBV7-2	CASSLNGLNEKLFF	TGTGCCAGCAGCTTAAATGGGCTCAATGAAAAACTGTTTTTT
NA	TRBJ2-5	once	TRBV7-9	CASSLATTQETQYF	TGTGCCAGCAGCTTAGCCACAACACAAGAGACCCAGTACTTC
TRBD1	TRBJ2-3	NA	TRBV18	CASSFNQGARGTDTQYF	TGTGCCAGCTCATTCAATCAGGGGGCGCGGGGCACAGATACGCAGTATTTT
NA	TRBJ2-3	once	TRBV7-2	CASSFGSTDTQYF	TGTGCCAGCAGCTTTGGGAGCACAGATACGCAGTATTTT
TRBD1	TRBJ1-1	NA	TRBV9	CASSSLPRGTEAFF	TGTGCCAGCAGCTCACTTCCCAGGGGGACTGAAGCTTTCTTT
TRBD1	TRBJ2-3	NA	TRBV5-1	CASSPGQGTDTQYF	TGCGCCAGCAGCCCAGGACAGGGCACAGATACGCAGTATTTT